This TCR beta chain stems from a study of neurological immune-mediated disorders. The starting material, 2 million PBMCs stored at -80 C, gave rise to the unsorted libraries. Study-level results: Multiple sclerosis, the disease with the least TCR clonal expansion, fell below healthy controls, whereas HTLV-1-associated myelopathy showed the most. Across subjects, no CDR3 amino acid sequence appeared in expanded clones of more than one subject, a finding that suggested private repertoires in all groups.

This clonotype was seen more than once but under ten times. Its antigen remains unknown. TCRdb processed the 5' RACE reads anew with MiXCR; each CDR3 protein has one entry. The profile shows tens of thousands of distinct CDR3 sequences, roughly 4.5% of them singletons. In germline, CDR1 is SEHNR, CDR2 FQNEAQ (reference sequence). The CDR3 has 12 amino acids. Trimming left V 7 bases short and J 7 bases short, with 11 bases between. The clonotype comes from a woman aged 70-85 years with multiple sclerosis. The chain joins TRBV7-9 to TRBJ2-1; D not certain. Sequencing was done on a sample of PBMCs. The CDR3 DNA sequence: TGTGCCAGCACGCGAGTGGCAAATGAGCAGTTCTTC. Protein sequence: CASTRVANEQFF.